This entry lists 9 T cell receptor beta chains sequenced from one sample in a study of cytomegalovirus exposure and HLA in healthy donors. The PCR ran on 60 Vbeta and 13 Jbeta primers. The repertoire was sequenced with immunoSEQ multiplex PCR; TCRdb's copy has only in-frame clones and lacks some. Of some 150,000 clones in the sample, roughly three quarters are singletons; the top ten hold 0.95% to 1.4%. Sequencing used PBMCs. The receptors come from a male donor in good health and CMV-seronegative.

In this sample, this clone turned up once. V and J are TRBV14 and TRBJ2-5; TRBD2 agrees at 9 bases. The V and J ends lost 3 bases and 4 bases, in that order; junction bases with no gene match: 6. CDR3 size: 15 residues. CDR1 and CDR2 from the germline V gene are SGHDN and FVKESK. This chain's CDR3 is CASSHRLAVGETQYF. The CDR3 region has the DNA TGTGCCAGCAGCCACAGACTAGCGGTTGGAGAGACCCAGTACTTC. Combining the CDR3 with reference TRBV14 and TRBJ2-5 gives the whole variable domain EAGVTQFPSHSVIEKGQTVTLRCDPISGHDNLYWYRRVMGKEIKFLLHFVKESKQDESGMPNNRFLAERTGGTYSTLKVQPAELEDSGVYFCASSHRLAVGETQYFGPGTRLLVL.

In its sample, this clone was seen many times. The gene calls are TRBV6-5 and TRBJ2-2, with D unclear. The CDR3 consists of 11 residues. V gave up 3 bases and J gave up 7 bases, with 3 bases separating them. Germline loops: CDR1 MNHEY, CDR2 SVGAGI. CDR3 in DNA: TGTGCCAGCAGTTATAACGGGGAGCTGTTTTTT. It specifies CASSYNGELFF.

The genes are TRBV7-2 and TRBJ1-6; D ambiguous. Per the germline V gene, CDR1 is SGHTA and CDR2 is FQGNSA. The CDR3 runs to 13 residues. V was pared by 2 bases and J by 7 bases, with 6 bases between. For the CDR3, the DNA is TGTGCCAGCAGCTTAACCGAGAATTCACCCCTCCACTTT. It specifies CASSLTENSPLHF.

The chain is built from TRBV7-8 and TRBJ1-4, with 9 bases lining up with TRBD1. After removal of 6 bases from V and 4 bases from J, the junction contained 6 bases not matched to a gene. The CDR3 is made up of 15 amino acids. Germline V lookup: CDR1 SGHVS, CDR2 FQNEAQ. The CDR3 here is CASRKPGQGNEKLFF. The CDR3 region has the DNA TGTGCCAGCAGAAAACCGGGACAGGGTAATGAAAAACTGTTTTTT. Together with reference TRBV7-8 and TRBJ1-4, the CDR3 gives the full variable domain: GAGVSQSPRYKVAKRGQDVALRCDPISGHVSLFWYQQALGQGPEFLTYFQNEAQLDKSGLPSDRFFAERPEGSVSTLKIQRTQQEDSAVYLCASRKPGQGNEKLFFGSGTQLSVL.

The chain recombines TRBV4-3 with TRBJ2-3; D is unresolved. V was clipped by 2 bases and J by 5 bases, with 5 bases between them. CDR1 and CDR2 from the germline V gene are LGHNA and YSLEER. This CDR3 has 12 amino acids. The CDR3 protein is CASSQPRDTQYF. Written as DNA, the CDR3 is TGCGCCAGCAGCCAACCTCGAGATACGCAGTATTTT.

The CDR3, as DNA: TGTGCCAGCAGCTTAAGGACAGGGGTCCAAGAGACCCAGTACTTC. It yields the protein CASSLRTGVQETQYF. The chain uses TRBV7-9 and TRBJ2-5, with TRBD1 identical over 9 bases. This CDR3 comprises 15 residues. V trimming: 2 bases; J trimming: 1 base; junction bases outside the gene matches: 2. Looked up from germline, CDR1 is SEHNR and CDR2 is FQNEAQ (reference sequence).

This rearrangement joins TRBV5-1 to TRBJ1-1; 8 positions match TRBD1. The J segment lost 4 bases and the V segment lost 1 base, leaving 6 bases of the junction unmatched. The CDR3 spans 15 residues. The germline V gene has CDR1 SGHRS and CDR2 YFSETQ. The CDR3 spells CASSLRTGRGTEAFF. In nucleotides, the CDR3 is TGCGCCAGCAGCTTGAGGACAGGGCGAGGCACTGAAGCTTTCTTT.

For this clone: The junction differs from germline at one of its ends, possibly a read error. Here the CDR3 DNA reads TGTTCCAGCAGCTTAGGCGACAGGTACAATTCACCCCTCCACTTT. It codes for CSSSLGDRYNSPLHF. The rearrangement links TRBV7-9 to TRBJ1-6, with D perhaps matching TRBD1 (6 bases). The CDR3 spans 15 residues. In germline, CDR1 is SEHNR, CDR2 FQNEAQ (reference sequence). Full variable domain (rest looked up from reference TRBV7-9 and TRBJ1-6): DTGVSQNPRHKITKRGQNVTFRCDPISEHNRLYWYRQTLGQGPEFLTYFQNEAQLEKSRLLSDRFSAERPKGSFSTLEIQRTEQGDSAMYLCSSSLGDRYNSPLHFGNGTRLTVT.

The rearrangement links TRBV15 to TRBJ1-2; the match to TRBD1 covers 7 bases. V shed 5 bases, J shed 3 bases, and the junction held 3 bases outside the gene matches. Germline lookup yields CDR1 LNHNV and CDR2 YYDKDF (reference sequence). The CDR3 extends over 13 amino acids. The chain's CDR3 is CATSGGTDYGYTF. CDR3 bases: TGTGCCACCAGCGGGGGGACAGACTATGGCTACACCTTC. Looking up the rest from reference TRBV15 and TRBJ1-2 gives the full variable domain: DAMVIQNPRYQVTQFGKPVTLSCSQTLNHNVMYWYQQKSSQAPKLLFHYYDKDFNNEADTPDNFQSRRPNTSFCFLDIRSPGLGDTAMYLCATSGGTDYGYTFGSGTRLTVV.